The TCR beta chain described here comes from a study of blood T cells in healthy people across ages. It was with a sample-barcoded 5' primer and a J-beta primer mix that a second PCR of roughly 7 to 11 cycles was run. Each cDNA molecule was tagged by a template-switch adaptor with 12 random nucleotides. TCRdb called the 5' RACE reads again in MiXCR, with one record for every CDR3 protein. The repertoire holds fewer than 2 million distinct CDR3 sequences, with around 40% as singletons. V was pared by 5 bases and J by 2 bases, with 15 bases between. The germline CDR1 and CDR2 sequences are SGHVS and FQNEAQ. This CDR3 contains 15 residues. Whole-study results and caveats: Older age coincided with a roughly linear decline in TCR beta diversity per million T cells. Naive T cell percentage by flow cytometry tracked strongly with beta diversity.

Only a few counts were recorded for this clonotype. Its antigen is currently unknown. The TCR sequence derives from a human donor in good health. Material for sequencing was blood. The V and J genes are TRBV7-8 and TRBJ1-2; D is uncertain. CDR3: CASSRAGLSNYGYTF. In nucleotides, the CDR3 is TGTGCCAGCAGCCGGGCCGGACTTTCCAACTATGGCTACACCTTC.